This T cell receptor beta chain appears in the sequencing data of a study of CD8 T cells in ankylosing spondylitis. Quantitative barcoded 5'-RACE was used to prepare TCR beta libraries. Each CDR3 protein is one row after TCRdb ran MiXCR on the 5' RACE reads. The sample holds roughly 64,000 distinct CDR3 sequences, roughly 6.2% seen once. Trimming cost V 3 bases and J 3 bases, with 14 bases left between them. Germline V CDR1 and CDR2: SGHNT, YENEEA. The CDR3 extends over 16 amino acids. This clonotype was seen at least ten times. Sequenced sample: synovial fluid, either unsorted or a sorted T cell fraction (not recorded which). The V and J genes are TRBV11-3 and TRBJ2-2; D may be TRBD1 or TRBD2 (5 bases each). This receptor was identified in a male donor with ankylosing spondylitis. DNA of the CDR3: TGTGCCAGCAGCTTGAAGCGAGTGGGACACACCGGGGAGCTGTTTTTT. This sequence encodes CASSLKRVGHTGELFF.